These 29 T cell receptor beta chains originate from one sample sequenced in a study of chemoradiotherapy in HPV16-positive cancers. Method: immunoSEQ multiplex PCR; TCRdb's copy keeps in-frame clones and lacks some. This sample yields 8,000 or so clones, of which over 65% are seen a single time; less than 25% belongs to the top ten. The sample here was taken from a patient who underwent chemoradiotherapy. These receptors all stem from a human donor with HPV-associated anogenital cancer.

V and J are TRBV7-9 and TRBJ2-7; 11 bases are shared with TRBD2. Trimming cost V 5 bases and J 3 bases; bases outside gene matches: 9. The CDR3 has 16 residues. Germline CDR1 reads SEHNR; CDR2 reads FQNEAQ (reference sequence). CDR3 coding DNA: TGTGCCAGCAGCCCCGACACTAGCGGGGGACTCTACGAGCAGTACTTC. This sequence encodes CASSPDTSGGLYEQYF.

The chain carries TRBV27 and TRBJ2-5; D not certain. The CDR3 covers 13 residues. Looked up from germline, CDR1 is MNHEY and CDR2 is SMNVEV (reference sequence). Trimming took 3 bases from V and 2 from J, leaving 7 bases between them. This chain's CDR3 is CASSFIRQETQYF. CDR3 nucleotides: TGTGCCAGCAGTTTTATCCGGCAAGAGACCCAGTACTTC.

The chain employs TRBV11-2 and TRBJ2-6; D is unclear. Between the trimmed V and J ends, which lost 4 bases and 4 bases, there was a span of 11 bases. CDR1 is SGHAT, CDR2 FQNNGV, per germline. The CDR3 loop spans 15 amino acids. The DNA of the CDR3 is TGTGCCAGCAGCTCACCCCGATTCGGGGCCAACGTCCTGACTTTC. This sequence encodes CASSSPRFGANVLTF.

This chain links TRBV12-5 with TRBJ2-1; 9 bases fit TRBD1. CDR1 is LGHNT and CDR2 is FRNRAP in the germline V gene. This CDR3 contains 14 residues. The ends lost 3 bases at V and 7 bases at J; junction bases unmatched: 4. The CDR3 DNA is TGTGCTAGTGGTTTTGGACAGGGGAGGAATGAGCAGTTCTTC. It translates to CASGFGQGRNEQFF.

The rearrangement joins TRBV10-2 to TRBJ1-5; D uncertain. Germline V lookup: CDR1 WSHSY, CDR2 SAAADI. The V gene lost 1 base and the J gene lost 4 bases, with 5 bases spanning the gap. CDR3 length: 13 residues. The CDR3 DNA follows: TGCGCCAGCAGTGAGTTAGTTAATCAGCCCCAGCATTTT. Protein product: CASSELVNQPQHF.

This chain links TRBV19 with TRBJ2-7; D could derive from TRBD1 or TRBD2 (7 bases each). The CDR3 contains 16 residues. Per the germline V gene, CDR1 is LNHDA and CDR2 is SQIVND (reference sequence). The V gene lost 5 bases and the J gene lost 4 bases, with 21 bases spanning the gap. CDR3 DNA: TGTGCCAGTAGTGGGAGGGCCGACAGGGCAATGTACGAGCAGTACTTC. Its protein product is CASSGRADRAMYEQYF.

This clone was detected a few times. This chain uses TRBV7-8 with TRBJ2-7; 7 bases line up with TRBD1. This CDR3 contains 14 residues. Germline V gene data show CDR1 as SGHVS and CDR2 as FQNEAQ. J gave up 2 bases and V 5 bases, and 6 bases lay outside the gene matches. The CDR3 nucleotides are TGTGCCAGCAGCCTACACAGGGGAGCCTACGAGCAGTACTTC. It is translated as CASSLHRGAYEQYF.

DNA of the CDR3: TGTGCCACCAGCATTCTATCCCGGAGCGGGGAGCTGTTTTTT. It translates to CATSILSRSGELFF. The chain is built from TRBV15 and TRBJ2-2; D is unresolved. V gave up 4 bases and J gave up 7 bases, with 13 bases separating them. CDR3 length equals 14 residues. Germline V gene lookup returns CDR1 LNHNV and CDR2 YYDKDF (reference sequence).

The rearrangement uses TRBV30 and TRBJ2-1; 8 bases map to TRBD2. V lost 1 base to trimming and J lost 7 bases; unmatched junction nucleotides: 6. CDR1 and CDR2 (germline): GTSNPN, SVGIG (reference sequence). This CDR3 is 14 amino acids long. CDR3 bases: TGTGCCTGGAGTGCGGGGGGGCCAGGGAATGAGCAGTTCTTC. Amino acids: CAWSAGGPGNEQFF.

The gene calls are TRBV30 and TRBJ2-2; D perhaps matches TRBD2 (7 bases). Looked up from germline, CDR1 is GTSNPN and CDR2 is SVGIG (reference sequence). The V end was cut by 8 bases, the J end by 3 bases, with 19 bases between. This CDR3 spans 15 amino acids. Here the CDR3 DNA reads TGTGCCCTAAGGGCGGGGGCAAGGGACACCGGGGAGCTGTTTTTT. Translated, it gives CALRAGARDTGELFF.

The CDR3 region has the DNA TGTGCCAGCAGCTTTTTCCTAAGGATCTCTGGAAACACCATATATTTT. Amino acids: CASSFFLRISGNTIYF. The chain recombines TRBV7-8 with TRBJ1-3; D unclear. The CDR3 sequence is 16 residues long. The V gene's germline CDR1 is SGHVS and CDR2 FQNEAQ. Trimming left V 3 bases short and J 0 bases short, with 12 bases between.

The chain employs TRBV6-1 and TRBJ2-7; TRBD2 aligns across 7 bases. Germline assignment: CDR1 MNHNS and CDR2 SASEGT. This CDR3 is built from 15 residues. Unmatched junction bases numbered 12, after V lost 8 bases and J lost 2 bases. CDR3 sequence (DNA): TGTGCCAGCCTGCCCCTAGCGGTACCCACCTACGAGCAGTACTTC. It codes for CASLPLAVPTYEQYF.

V is TRBV7-8 and J is TRBJ2-2; TRBD2 agrees at 9 bases. With 3 bases clipped from V and 4 bases from J, the junction kept 0 bases outside the gene matches. Germline CDR1 and CDR2: SGHVS and FQNEAQ. The CDR3 totals 14 residues. The CDR3 protein is CASSLTSGTGELFF. DNA for the CDR3: TGTGCCAGCAGCTTGACTAGCGGCACCGGGGAGCTGTTTTTT.

The chain joins TRBV4-3 to TRBJ2-3; D may be TRBD2 (5 bases). V was cut by 0 bases and J by 2 bases, with 9 bases left in between. Germline assignment: CDR1 LGHNA and CDR2 YSLEER. This CDR3 is built from 15 residues. CDR3 nucleotides: TGCGCCAGCAGCCAAGACCAGCGGTACACAGATACGCAGTATTTT. The encoded protein is CASSQDQRYTDTQYF.

The chain carries TRBV11-2 and TRBJ1-5, with unresolved D. V was shortened by 4 bases and J by 1 base, with 8 bases between the two germline ends. From germline, CDR1 is SGHAT and CDR2 FQNNGV. The CDR3 runs to 14 residues. CDR3 nucleotides: TGTGCCAGCAGCTCTACCGGGAGCAATCAGCCCCAGCATTTT. It translates to CASSSTGSNQPQHF.

The rearrangement links TRBV11-2 to TRBJ2-1; no firm D call. Germline CDR1 and CDR2: SGHAT and FQNNGV. Trimming stripped 3 bases from V and 7 bases from J, with 10 bases between. This CDR3 is 13 amino acids long. The CDR3 loop reads CASSLSWVNEQFF. The DNA of the CDR3 is TGTGCCAGCAGCTTGAGTTGGGTGAATGAGCAGTTCTTC.

This clone showed up just a few times. The chain uses TRBV6-1 and TRBJ1-5; D remains unclear. The CDR3 runs 12 residues. Per germline, CDR1 MNHNS and CDR2 SASEGT. Trimming removed 1 base at V and 9 bases at J, with 7 bases between. The DNA of the CDR3 is TGTGCCAGCAGTGAAGTGGGTGGGCCCCAGCATTTT. Protein product: CASSEVGGPQHF.

J is TRBJ2-3 and V is TRBV27, with 8 bases matching TRBD1. The V and J ends lost 6 bases and 2 bases, in that order; junction bases with no gene match: 4. Germline-derived CDR1 and CDR2 are MNHEY and SMNVEV (reference sequence). The CDR3 has 14 residues. The CDR3: CASRRDRTTDTQYF. The CDR3 coding sequence is TGTGCCAGCAGAAGGGACAGGACCACAGATACGCAGTATTTT.

The chain combines TRBV6-1 with TRBJ2-5, with D hard to call. V lost 2 bases and J 1 base, leaving 8 bases between the germline ends. CDR3 length equals 14 residues. Germline CDR1 and CDR2: MNHNS and SASEGT. The DNA of the CDR3 is TGTGCCAGCAGTGAATCCCTACGCCAAGAGACCCAGTACTTC. Translating gives CASSESLRQETQYF.

The V gene is TRBV7-2, the J gene TRBJ1-3, with 10 bases lining up with TRBD1. Germline CDR1 and CDR2: SGHTA and FQGNSA. With V trimmed by 4 bases and J by 2 bases, 5 bases remained unmatched. This CDR3 spans 16 amino acids. CDR3 sequence (DNA): TGTGCCAGCAGCTCGGGACAGGGGACGGCTGGAAACACCATATATTTT. As protein: CASSSGQGTAGNTIYF.

The chain uses TRBV4-1 and TRBJ2-1; 7 bases are a match to TRBD1. Trimming took 7 bases from V and 15 from J; bases not matched to a gene: 12. This CDR3 comprises 12 residues. Germline CDR1 MGHRA, CDR2 YSYEKL. The CDR3 region is CASTRTTGELFF. The CDR3 region has the DNA TGCGCCAGCACCCGAACCACAGGGGAATTGTTCTTC.

The CDR3 nucleotides are TGTGCCAGCACCCTAGACAGTAACACTGAAGCTTTCTTT. Its protein product is CASTLDSNTEAFF. J is TRBJ1-1 and V is TRBV2, with D maybe TRBD1 (5 bases). Per the germline V gene, CDR1 is SNHLY and CDR2 is FYNNEI. There are 13 residues in the CDR3. The V and J ends lost 7 bases and 2 bases respectively, with 11 bases between them.

The CDR3 sequence is CASSPWHGNYGYTF. CDR3 nucleotides: TGTGCCAGCAGTCCTTGGCACGGAAACTATGGCTACACCTTC. The chain is built from TRBV7-2 and TRBJ1-2; D unclear. Trimming pared 6 bases from V and 2 bases from J, leaving 13 bases between. The germline V gene has CDR1 SGHTA and CDR2 FQGNSA. This CDR3 contains 14 residues. The entire variable domain, with the rest obtained from reference TRBV7-2 and TRBJ1-2, is as follows: GAGVSQSPSNKVTEKGKDVELRCDPISGHTALYWYRQSLGQGLEFLIYFQGNSAPDKSGLPSDRFSAERTGGSVSTLTIQRTQQEDSAVYLCASSPWHGNYGYTFGSGTRLTVV.

This rearrangement joins TRBV14 to TRBJ1-2; TRBD1 agrees at 7 bases. CDR3 length: 18 amino acids. Germline values: CDR1 SGHDN, CDR2 FVKESK. Trimming cost V 4 bases and J 4 bases; bases outside gene matches: 18. CDR3 nucleotides: TGTGCCAGCAGCCCCACGGGCCTTCCCGCTTGGACAGGCTATGGCTACACCTTC. Amino acids: CASSPTGLPAWTGYGYTF. Drawing the rest from reference TRBV14 and TRBJ1-2, the complete variable domain is EAGVTQFPSHSVIEKGQTVTLRCDPISGHDNLYWYRRVMGKEIKFLLHFVKESKQDESGMPNNRFLAERTGGTYSTLKVQPAELEDSGVYFCASSPTGLPAWTGYGYTFGSGTRLTVV.

The chain joins TRBV4-3 to TRBJ2-6, with TRBD1 matching over 8 bases. Germline V gene lookup returns CDR1 LGHNA and CDR2 YSLEER. The CDR3 loop spans 16 amino acids. V trimming: 4 bases; J trimming: 4 bases; junction bases outside the gene matches: 6. The CDR3 bases are TGCGCCAGCAGCCTCTCAGGGGGCCGAGGGGCCAACGTCCTGACTTTC. Encoded protein: CASSLSGGRGANVLTF.

This rearrangement joins TRBV19 to TRBJ2-1; 8 bases align to TRBD2. Trimming took 6 bases from V and 6 from J; bases not matched to a gene: 4. CDR1 and CDR2 (germline): LNHDA, SQIVND (reference sequence). There are 13 residues in the CDR3. The CDR3 DNA follows: TGTGCCAGTAGCCCAACTAGCGGCAATGAGCAGTTCTTC. Translation gives CASSPTSGNEQFF.

This clone was observed a single time. The chain recombines TRBV4-1 with TRBJ2-7; D gene unclear. CDR1 is MGHRA, CDR2 YSYEKL, per germline. V was clipped by 3 bases and J by 0 bases, with 12 bases between them. The CDR3 loop spans 15 amino acids. In DNA form, the CDR3 reads TGCGCCAGCAGCCAGAATCATGGCAGCTCCTACGAGCAGTACTTC. This sequence encodes CASSQNHGSSYEQYF.

This sequence joins TRBV7-8 and TRBJ2-1; the D gene is possibly TRBD1 (5 bases). The V end lost 3 bases, the J end lost 4 bases, and 7 bases lay between the germline ends. Germline CDR1 SGHVS, CDR2 FQNEAQ. This CDR3 is built from 13 residues. The CDR3 spells CASSFQGYNEQFF. The CDR3 DNA sequence: TGTGCCAGCAGCTTTCAGGGATACAATGAGCAGTTCTTC.

V gene TRBV7-9 combines with J gene TRBJ1-6, with D perhaps matching TRBD1 (6 bases). CDR1 is SEHNR, CDR2 FQNEAQ, per germline (reference sequence). This CDR3 region has 14 residues. V lost 4 bases and J lost 7, with 11 bases in between. In nucleotides, the CDR3 is TGTGCCAGCAGCTCGGACAGCCCGAATTCACCCCTCCACTTT. Translating it yields CASSSDSPNSPLHF.